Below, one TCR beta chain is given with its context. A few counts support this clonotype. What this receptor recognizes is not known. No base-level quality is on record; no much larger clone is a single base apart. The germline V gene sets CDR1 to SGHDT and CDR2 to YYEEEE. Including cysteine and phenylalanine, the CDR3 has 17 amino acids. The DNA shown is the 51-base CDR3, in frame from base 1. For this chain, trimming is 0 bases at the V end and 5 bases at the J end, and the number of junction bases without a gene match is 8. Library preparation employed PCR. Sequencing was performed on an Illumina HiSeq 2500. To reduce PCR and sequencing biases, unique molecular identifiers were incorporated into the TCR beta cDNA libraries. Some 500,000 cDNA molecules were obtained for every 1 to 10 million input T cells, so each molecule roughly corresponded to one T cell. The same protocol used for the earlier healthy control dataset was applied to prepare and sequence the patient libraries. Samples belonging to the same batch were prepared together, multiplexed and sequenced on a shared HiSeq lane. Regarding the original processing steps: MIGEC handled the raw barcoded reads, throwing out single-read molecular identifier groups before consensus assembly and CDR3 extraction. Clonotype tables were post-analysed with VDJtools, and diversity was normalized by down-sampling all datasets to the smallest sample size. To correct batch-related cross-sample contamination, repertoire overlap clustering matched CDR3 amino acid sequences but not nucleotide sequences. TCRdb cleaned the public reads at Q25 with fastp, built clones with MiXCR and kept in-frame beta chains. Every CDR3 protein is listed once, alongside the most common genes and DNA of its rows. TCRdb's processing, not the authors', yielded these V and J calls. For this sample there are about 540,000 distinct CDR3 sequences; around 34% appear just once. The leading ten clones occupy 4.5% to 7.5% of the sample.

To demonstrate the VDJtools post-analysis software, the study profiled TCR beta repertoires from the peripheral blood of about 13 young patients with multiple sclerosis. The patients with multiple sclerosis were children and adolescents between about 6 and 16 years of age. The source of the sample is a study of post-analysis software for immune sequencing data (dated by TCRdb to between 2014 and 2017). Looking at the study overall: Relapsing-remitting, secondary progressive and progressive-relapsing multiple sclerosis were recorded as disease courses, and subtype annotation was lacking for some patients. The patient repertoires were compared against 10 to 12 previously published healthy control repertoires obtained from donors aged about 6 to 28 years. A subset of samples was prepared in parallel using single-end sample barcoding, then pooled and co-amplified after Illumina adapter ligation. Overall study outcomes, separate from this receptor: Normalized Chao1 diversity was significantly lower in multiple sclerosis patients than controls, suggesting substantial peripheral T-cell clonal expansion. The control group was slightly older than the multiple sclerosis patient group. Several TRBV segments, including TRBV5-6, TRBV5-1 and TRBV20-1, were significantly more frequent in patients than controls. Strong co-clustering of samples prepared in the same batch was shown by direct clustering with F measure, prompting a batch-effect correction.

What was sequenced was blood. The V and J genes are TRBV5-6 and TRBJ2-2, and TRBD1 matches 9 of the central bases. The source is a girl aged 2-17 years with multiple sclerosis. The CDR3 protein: CASSLGPAGQGTGELFF. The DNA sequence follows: TGTGCCAGCAGCTTGGGCCCGGCGGGACAGGGAACCGGGGAGCTGTTTTTT.